This T cell receptor beta chain was recorded in a study of T cell clonotyping in hematopoietic cell transplantation. As regards this clone: The antigen is not known.

This CDR3 spans 16 amino acids. V lost 6 bases and J lost 5, with 21 bases in between. The germline gives CDR1 LNHDA, CDR2 SQIVND (reference sequence). Here immunoSEQ multiplex PCR was the method, and the copy in TCRdb shows in-frame clones only, minus some. The table records 16,000 or so clones, 92% of them present only once. The study, taken as a whole, reports: Recipient TCR diversity dropped after transplant; expanded clonotypes rose from day 30 to 180.

The source of this sequence is a man aged 40-50 years in good health. Some clones in this sample may be carry-over from other donors' samples. V gene TRBV19 combines with J gene TRBJ2-3, with D unclear. What was sequenced was peripheral blood mononuclear cells. CDR3 residues: CASSRLSGETRDTQYF. In DNA form, the CDR3 reads TGTGCCAGTAGCAGACTCTCAGGCGAAACACGAGATACGCAGTATTTT.